Below, 31 T cell receptor beta chains from the same sample are listed, as sequenced in a study of shared clonotypes between healthy human individuals. The assay was immunoSEQ multiplex PCR, and TCRdb's table has in-frame clones only and misses some. Of 2 million to 2.5 million clones in the sample, 95% are singletons; the top ten hold 0.13%. The sequencing sample was made of naive CD4+ T cells sorted from blood. Described subset: CD45RA+ positively selected. These receptors came from a man aged 18-30 years in good health.

The chain carries TRBV18 and TRBJ2-7; 9 bases agree with TRBD1. The CDR3 is 14 amino acids. V shed 5 bases and J 3 bases; nucleotides not matched to a gene: 5. Germline V gene data show CDR1 as KGHSH and CDR2 as LQKENI. This CDR3 reads CASSIGQGSYEQYF. DNA of the CDR3: TGTGCCAGCTCAATAGGACAGGGGAGCTACGAGCAGTACTTC. Full variable domain (missing parts from reference TRBV18 and TRBJ2-7): NAGVMQNPRHLVRRRGQEARLRCSPMKGHSHVYWYRQLPEEGLKFMVYLQKENIIDESGMPKERFSAEFPKEGPSILRIQQVVRGDSAAYFCASSIGQGSYEQYFGPGTRLTVT.

V and J are TRBV4-3 and TRBJ2-3; tentatively, D is TRBD2 (6 bases). CDR3 length: 15 amino acids. Germline lookup yields CDR1 LGHNA and CDR2 YSLEER. V was trimmed by 1 base and J by 5 bases, leaving 13 bases between them. The DNA of the CDR3 is TGCGCCAGCAGCCAAGTCGGGTGGGAGGAAGATACGCAGTATTTT. Translating gives CASSQVGWEEDTQYF.

The rearrangement links TRBV5-1 to TRBJ1-6, with 9 bases lining up with TRBD1. This CDR3 is 16 amino acids long. Germline V gene lookup returns CDR1 SGHRS and CDR2 YFSETQ. The trim removed 0 bases at V and 9 bases at J, leaving 7 bases unmatched. The CDR3 reads CASSLEGTGMGSPLHF. In DNA, the CDR3 is TGCGCCAGCAGCTTGGAGGGGACAGGGATGGGTTCACCCCTCCACTTT.

The genes are TRBV5-1 and TRBJ1-6; perhaps TRBD1 as D (6 bases). The CDR3 has 15 residues. V lost 4 bases and J 3 bases, leaving 11 bases between the germline ends. Germline CDR1 is SGHRS and CDR2 is YFSETQ. The CDR3 loop is CASSAGQFYNSPLHF. CDR3 sequence (DNA): TGCGCCAGCAGCGCTGGACAGTTCTATAATTCACCCCTCCACTTT.

This chain links TRBV6-5 with TRBJ1-5; D remains ambiguous. Trimming removed 2 bases from V and 0 bases from J, with 8 bases in between. Per the germline V gene, CDR1 is MNHEY and CDR2 is SVGAGI. The CDR3 covers 15 residues. The CDR3 loop reads CASSYMKGSNQPQHF. CDR3 DNA sequence: TGTGCCAGCAGTTACATGAAGGGTAGCAATCAGCCCCAGCATTTT.

V gene TRBV4-1 combines with J gene TRBJ1-1, with 8 bases lining up with TRBD1. CDR1 MGHRA and CDR2 YSYEKL come from the germline V gene. After removal of 4 bases from V and 6 bases from J, the junction contained 10 bases not matched to a gene. The CDR3 length is 15 residues. CDR3 nucleotides: TGCGCCAGCAGCCGTTCGGACAGGGACCTTGCTGAAGCTTTCTTT. This sequence encodes CASSRSDRDLAEAFF.

The CDR3 nucleotides are TGTGCCTCCCGGACAGGGGGGAGCTATGGCTACACCTTC. Translation: CASRTGGSYGYTF. V usage is TRBV6-5 and J usage is TRBJ1-2; 10 nucleotides agree with TRBD1. The V gene end was trimmed by 11 bases and the J gene end by 4 bases; junction bases not matched to a gene: 7. This CDR3 spans 13 amino acids. Germline V gene lookup returns CDR1 MNHEY and CDR2 SVGAGI.

The chain joins TRBV5-4 to TRBJ2-1; 10 nucleotides align to TRBD1. With V trimmed by 4 bases and J by 9 bases, 10 bases remained unmatched. Per germline, CDR1 SGHNT and CDR2 YYREEE (reference sequence). The CDR3 is made up of 15 amino acids. This CDR3 is CASSLVGTGDLEQFF. CDR3 nucleotide sequence: TGTGCCAGCAGCCTCGTTGGGACAGGGGATCTTGAGCAGTTCTTC.

The V and J genes are TRBV4-1 and TRBJ2-7, with TRBD1 identical over 8 bases. The CDR3 contains 14 residues. Trimming cost V 5 bases and J 2 bases; bases outside gene matches: 5. Germline V gene sequence: CDR1 MGHRA, CDR2 YSYEKL. DNA of the CDR3: TGCGCCAGCAGCACACGACAGGGGCCCTACGAGCAGTACTTC. Its protein product is CASSTRQGPYEQYF.

The gene calls are TRBV2 and TRBJ1-5; D not resolved. CDR3 length: 15 amino acids. The V end lost 10 bases, the J end lost 0 bases, and 16 bases lay between the germline ends. The germline CDR1 and CDR2 sequences are SNHLY and FYNNEI. The CDR3 coding sequence is TGTGCCACCACGAATAGGGAACATAGCAATCAGCCCCAGCATTTT. Translated: CATTNREHSNQPQHF.

V and J are TRBV12-5 and TRBJ2-5; tentative D call: TRBD1 (6 bases). CDR1 LGHNT and CDR2 FRNRAP come from the germline V gene. The CDR3 is 12 amino acids. Between the trimmed V and J ends, which lost 6 bases and 5 bases, there was a span of 10 bases. Written as DNA, the CDR3 is TGTGCTAGTGGGGCAGGGGTGGAGACCCAGTACTTC. Translated, it gives CASGAGVETQYF.

The chain combines TRBV19 with TRBJ2-1, with 7 nucleotides matching TRBD2. The length of the CDR3 is 14 residues. Germline V lookup: CDR1 LNHDA, CDR2 SQIVND (reference sequence). V lost 7 bases, J lost 12 bases, and 15 bases stayed unmatched. Here the CDR3 reads CASTTPTSAQAQFF. The CDR3 coding sequence is TGTGCCAGTACCACTCCTACTAGCGCCCAGGCGCAGTTCTTC. The full variable domain, rest sourced from reference TRBV19 and TRBJ2-1, is DGGITQSPKYLFRKEGQNVTLSCEQNLNHDAMYWYRQDPGQGLRLIYYSQIVNDFQKGDIAEGYSVSREKKESFPLTVTSAQKNPTAFYLCASTTPTSAQAQFFGPGTRLTVL.

The chain carries TRBV30 and TRBJ2-7, with 9 bases lining up with TRBD2. V dropped 7 bases and J dropped 4; count of bases not matched to a gene: 11. This CDR3 has 14 residues. From germline, CDR1 is GTSNPN and CDR2 SVGIG (reference sequence). In nucleotides, the CDR3 is TGTGCCTTAGATTCGCGGGAGGGTTCATACGAGCAGTACTTC. Amino acids: CALDSREGSYEQYF.

The chain couples TRBV28 to TRBJ1-2, with TRBD1 matching over 12 bases. V trimming: 5 bases; J trimming: 5 bases; junction bases outside the gene matches: 3. This CDR3 spans 14 amino acids. CDR1 is MDHEN, CDR2 SYDVKM, per germline. CDR3 DNA: TGTGCCAGCAGTCGGGGACAGGGGGCATATGGCTACACCTTC. Its translation: CASSRGQGAYGYTF.

The CDR3 coding sequence is TGTGCCAGCAGCCCGGCGCCAGGGTCTAGGGATACGCAGTATTTT. Translated: CASSPAPGSRDTQYF. The chain uses TRBV5-6 and TRBJ2-3, with D possibly being TRBD1 (5 bases). V lost 4 bases and J 6 bases, leaving 18 bases between the germline ends. There are 15 residues in the CDR3. Per the germline V gene, CDR1 is SGHDT and CDR2 is YYEEEE. The full variable domain, rest sourced from reference TRBV5-6 and TRBJ2-3, is DAGVTQSPTHLIKTRGQQVTLRCSPKSGHDTVSWYQQALGQGPQFIFQYYEEEERQRGNFPDRFSGHQFPNYSSELNVNALLLGDSALYLCASSPAPGSRDTQYFGPGTRLTVL.

The rearrangement uses TRBV10-3 and TRBJ2-5; D is unclear. Per the germline V gene, CDR1 is ENHRY and CDR2 is SYGVKD. The CDR3 consists of 15 residues. Trimming left V 6 bases short and J 7 bases short, with 21 bases between. The CDR3 loop is CAIRASTTAPGTQYF. DNA of the CDR3: TGTGCCATCAGAGCCTCCACTACAGCTCCAGGGACCCAGTACTTC.

The chain carries TRBV7-9 and TRBJ2-7, with 8 bases fitting TRBD1. Germline CDR1 is SEHNR and CDR2 is FQNEAQ (reference sequence). The CDR3 is made up of 15 amino acids. The V segment lost 2 bases and the J segment 2 bases; nucleotides outside the gene matches: 5. Here the CDR3 reads CASSLPGQAAYEQYF. CDR3 DNA: TGTGCCAGCAGCTTACCGGGACAGGCCGCCTACGAGCAGTACTTC.

The CDR3 coding sequence is TGTGCCAGCAGGGAGACTAGCGGGAGTCCCTTTGAGCAGTTCTTC. It codes for CASRETSGSPFEQFF. The V gene is TRBV6-6, the J gene TRBJ2-1; 12 nucleotides match TRBD2. The CDR3 sequence is 15 residues long. Losses at the gene ends were 6 bases for V and 9 bases for J; bases not matched to a gene: 9. CDR1 is MNHNY and CDR2 is SVGAGI in the germline V gene (reference sequence).

This clone was seen a few times. The chain is built from TRBV11-3 and TRBJ2-1, with 9 bases fitting TRBD2. This CDR3 comprises 14 residues. Germline assignment: CDR1 SGHNT and CDR2 YENEEA. V lost 5 bases and J lost 6; bases outside the gene matches: 5. The CDR3 DNA reads TGTGCCAGCAGCCGGACTAGCGCAGGCAATGAGCAGTTCTTC. This gives the protein CASSRTSAGNEQFF.

This clone was seen just once. The chain recombines TRBV7-9 with TRBJ1-5; D might be TRBD1 (5 bases). V lost 5 bases and J lost 9, with 17 bases in between. Germline assignment: CDR1 SEHNR and CDR2 FQNEAQ (reference sequence). This CDR3 region has 14 residues. In DNA form, the CDR3 reads TGTGCCAGCAGCCACCGGGACGGCTCCGGGCCCCAGCATTTT. Translated: CASSHRDGSGPQHF.

The rearrangement uses TRBV27 and TRBJ1-1; 10 bases align to TRBD1. The trim removed 6 bases at V and 4 bases at J, leaving 11 bases unmatched. This CDR3 has 16 amino acids. Germline V gene sequence: CDR1 MNHEY, CDR2 SMNVEV (reference sequence). In nucleotides, the CDR3 is TGTGCCAGCAGCCCCACATGGAGGGACAGGGGCACTGAAGCTTTCTTT. Translated, it gives CASSPTWRDRGTEAFF.

The genes are TRBV11-2 and TRBJ2-7, with 14 bases that match TRBD2. The CDR3 has 16 residues. The ends lost 1 base at V and 6 bases at J; junction bases unmatched: 5. CDR1 is SGHAT and CDR2 is FQNNGV in the germline V gene. The chain's CDR3 is CASSLGGTSGRFEQYF. The DNA for the CDR3 is TGTGCCAGCAGCTTAGGGGGGACTAGCGGGAGATTCGAGCAGTACTTC.

Of note for this clone: Other DNA sequences in this specimen translate into the identical CDR3. The rearrangement uses TRBV7-9 and TRBJ1-1; 8 nucleotides line up with TRBD1. This CDR3 region has 14 residues. The germline gives CDR1 SEHNR, CDR2 FQNEAQ (reference sequence). After removal of 3 bases from V and 4 bases from J, the junction contained 4 bases not matched to a gene. CDR3 bases: TGTGCCAGCAGCTTGACAGGGGAGGGCACTGAAGCTTTCTTT. The encoded protein is CASSLTGEGTEAFF. Complete variable domain (other parts from reference TRBV7-9 and TRBJ1-1): DTGVSQNPRHKITKRGQNVTFRCDPISEHNRLYWYRQTLGQGPEFLTYFQNEAQLEKSRLLSDRFSAERPKGSFSTLEIQRTEQGDSAMYLCASSLTGEGTEAFFGQGTRLTVV.

The rearrangement links TRBV6-6 to TRBJ2-1; D not resolved. Germline CDR1 and CDR2: MNHNY and SVGAGI (reference sequence). V lost 7 bases, J lost 1 base, and 11 bases lay in between. The CDR3 totals 14 residues. CDR3 region: CASTPDLSYNEQFF. The CDR3 nucleotides read TGTGCCAGCACGCCCGACCTTTCCTACAATGAGCAGTTCTTC.

The chain is built from TRBV6-5 and TRBJ2-5, with D perhaps matching TRBD1 (6 bases). This CDR3 spans 13 amino acids. Germline V lookup: CDR1 MNHEY, CDR2 SVGAGI. Trimming pared 5 bases from V and 5 bases from J, leaving 12 bases between. The CDR3 sequence: CASSPGVPETQYF. The CDR3 DNA reads as TGTGCCAGCAGTCCAGGGGTTCCGGAGACCCAGTACTTC.

The chain uses TRBV25-1 and TRBJ1-3, with 7 bases matching TRBD1. The CDR3 totals 14 residues. J gave up 4 bases and V 6 bases, and 6 bases lay outside the gene matches. CDR1 is MGHDK, CDR2 SYGVNS, per germline. The CDR3 region is CASSPTGKGNTIYF. Here the CDR3 DNA reads TGTGCCAGCAGCCCGACAGGGAAAGGAAACACCATATATTTT. Based on the CDR3 plus reference TRBV25-1 and TRBJ1-3, the full variable domain is EADIYQTPRYLVIGTGKKITLECSQTMGHDKMYWYQQDPGMELHLIHYSYGVNSTEKGDLSSESTVSRIRTEHFPLTLESARPSHTSQYLCASSPTGKGNTIYFGEGSWLTVV.

Details on this clone: The identical CDR3 is also encoded by other nucleotide sequences in the sample. The V call is TRBV19, the J call TRBJ2-7, with D perhaps assigned TRBD1 or TRBD2 (5 bases each). This CDR3 has 13 residues. Per the germline V gene, CDR1 is LNHDA and CDR2 is SQIVND (reference sequence). Between the trimmed V and J ends, which lost 3 bases and 1 base, there was a span of 7 bases. CDR3 nucleotides: TGTGCCAGTAGTATCGGGGCATCCTACGAGCAGTACTTC. Amino acid sequence: CASSIGASYEQYF.

The chain recombines TRBV27 with TRBJ1-1, with D possibly TRBD1 on 6 matching bases. CDR3 length: 13 residues. Between the trimmed V and J ends, which lost 2 bases and 10 bases, there was a span of 14 bases. Per germline, CDR1 MNHEY and CDR2 SMNVEV (reference sequence). DNA for the CDR3: TGTGCCAGCAGTTTACTGGGGGGCAGGGTAGCTTTCTTT. Its protein product is CASSLLGGRVAFF.

The rearrangement links TRBV4-2 to TRBJ2-5, with D unresolved. V was cut by 1 base and J by 2 bases, with 8 bases left in between. This CDR3 has 14 residues. Per the germline V gene, CDR1 is LGHNA and CDR2 is YNFKEQ. The CDR3: CASSQVWDQETQYF. CDR3 nucleotide sequence: TGTGCCAGCAGCCAAGTCTGGGATCAAGAGACCCAGTACTTC.

The gene calls are TRBV18 and TRBJ2-1; 11 bases fit TRBD2. CDR3 length: 16 amino acids. Germline V CDR1 and CDR2: KGHSH, LQKENI. Trimming took 2 bases from V and 8 from J; bases not matched to a gene: 8. CDR3 coding DNA: TGTGCCAGCTCACCAGGTAGACTAGCGGGAATCGATGAGCAGTTCTTC. This encodes CASSPGRLAGIDEQFF.

This sequence joins TRBV9 and TRBJ2-7; 7 nucleotides match TRBD1. V lost 0 bases and J lost 3; bases outside the gene matches: 0. CDR1 SGDLS and CDR2 YYNGEE come from the germline V gene. The CDR3 length is 13 residues. CDR3 DNA sequence: TGTGCCAGCAGCGTAGACAGGGGCTACGAGCAGTACTTC. It translates to CASSVDRGYEQYF.